The subject of this entry is one TCR beta chain. The data are from a study of cytomegalovirus exposure and HLA in healthy donors. PCR amplification relied on 60 Vbeta primers (plus 13 Jbeta primers). The assay was immunoSEQ multiplex PCR, and TCRdb's table has in-frame clones only and misses some. The table lists 150,000 or so clones. The CDR3 sequence is 11 residues long. Germline V CDR1 and CDR2: DFQATT, SNEGSKA (reference sequence). Trimming removed 4 bases from V and 5 bases from J, with 8 bases in between. The sequenced sample was PBMCs. This receptor was taken from a woman aged 45-65 years in good health and CMV-seronegative. The chain links TRBV20-1 to TRBJ2-5; no firm D call. This CDR3 is CSATPSETQYF. CDR3 nucleotides: TGCAGTGCTACCCCTTCCGAGACCCAGTACTTC.